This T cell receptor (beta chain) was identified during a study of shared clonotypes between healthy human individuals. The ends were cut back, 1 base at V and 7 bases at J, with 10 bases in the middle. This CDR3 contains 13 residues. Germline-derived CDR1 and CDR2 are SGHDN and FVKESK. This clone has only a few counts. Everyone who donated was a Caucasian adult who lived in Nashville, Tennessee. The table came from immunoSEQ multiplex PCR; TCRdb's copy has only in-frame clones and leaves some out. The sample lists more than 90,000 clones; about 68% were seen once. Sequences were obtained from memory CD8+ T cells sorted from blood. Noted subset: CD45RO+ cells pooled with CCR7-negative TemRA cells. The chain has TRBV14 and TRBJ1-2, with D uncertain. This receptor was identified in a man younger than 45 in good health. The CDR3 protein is CASSQVVTAGYTF. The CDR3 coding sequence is TGTGCCAGCAGCCAAGTTGTGACGGCTGGCTACACCTTC.